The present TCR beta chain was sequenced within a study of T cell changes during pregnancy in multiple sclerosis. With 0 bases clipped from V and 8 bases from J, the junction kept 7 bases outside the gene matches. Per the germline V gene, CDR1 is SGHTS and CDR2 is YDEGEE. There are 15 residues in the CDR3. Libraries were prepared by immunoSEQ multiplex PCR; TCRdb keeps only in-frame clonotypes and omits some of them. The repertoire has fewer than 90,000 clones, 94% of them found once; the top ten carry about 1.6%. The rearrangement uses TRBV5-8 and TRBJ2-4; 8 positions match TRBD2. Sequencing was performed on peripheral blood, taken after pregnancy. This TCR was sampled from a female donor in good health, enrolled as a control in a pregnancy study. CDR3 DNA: TGTGCCAGCAGCTTGGCGGGTAACGGGAGGGACATTCAGTACTTC. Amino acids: CASSLAGNGRDIQYF.